These T cell receptor beta chains were read from a single sample in a study of cytomegalovirus exposure and HLA in healthy donors. TCRdb's table, derived via immunoSEQ multiplex PCR, lists solely in-frame clones and lacks some. The data hold 160,000 or so clones, with 86% observed a single time. Sequenced material: PBMCs. All receptors derive from a woman in her late teens or twenties in good health and CMV-seronegative. The CDR3 runs from the conserved cysteine through the conserved F or W. Each record gives: V gene, J gene, D gene, clone size, CDR3 DNA, CDR3 protein. A D gene is named only where the DNA matches it firmly. Size tells how often a clone was seen (once, few, many) or the class of an expanded clone, and some rows leave it out.

TRBV9	TRBJ2-5	TRBD1	NA	TGTGCCAGCAGCAAGGGACAGCAAGAGACCCAGTACTTC	CASSKGQQETQYF
TRBV9	TRBJ2-7	NA	NA	TGTGCCAGCAGCCCGAGGGGGGGCGGGGGATCCTACGAGCAGTACTTC	CASSPRGGGGSYEQYF
TRBV15	TRBJ2-1	TRBD2	NA	TGTGCCACCCGGACTAGCGGGAGGGGGATATACAATGAGCAGTTCTTC	CATRTSGRGIYNEQFF
TRBV29-1	TRBJ1-1	NA	NA	TGCAGCGTTGAGACAAACACTGAAGCTTTCTTT	CSVETNTEAFF
TRBV5-1	TRBJ1-4	TRBD1	NA	TGCGCCAGCGCTGAGACAGGGGGCGGATATGAAAAACTGTTTTTT	CASAETGGGYEKLFF
TRBV30	TRBJ1-2	NA	NA	TGTGCCTGGAGCAACGGGGGGGTGTATGGCTACACCTTC	CAWSNGGVYGYTF
TRBV12-5	TRBJ1-1	NA	NA	TGTGCTAGTGGGTCCACTTGGAACACTGAAGCTTTCTTT	CASGSTWNTEAFF
TRBV19	TRBJ2-3	TRBD2	NA	TGTGCCAGCCGCGGGGGGGCCTCCACCGATACGCAGTATTTT	CASRGGASTDTQYF
TRBV27	TRBJ2-1	TRBD2	NA	TGTGCCAGCAGTCCGACCGGGACTAGCTCCTACAATGAGCAGTTCTTC	CASSPTGTSSYNEQFF
TRBV7-6	TRBJ1-2	NA	once	TGTGCCAGCAGCTTAGATGGCGGTTACTATGGCTACACCTTC	CASSLDGGYYGYTF
TRBV6-1	TRBJ2-5	TRBD2	NA	TGTGCCAGCAGTGTCGGGCTAGCGGGGAAAAGGGGGACCCAGTACTTC	CASSVGLAGKRGTQYF
TRBV10-1	TRBJ1-2	TRBD1	NA	TGCGCCAGCAGCCCGGGGACAGCACAGGATGGCTACACCTTC	CASSPGTAQDGYTF
TRBV11-2	TRBJ2-5	TRBD1	NA	TGTGCCAGCAGCCACAGGGGTGGGGAGACCCAGTACTTC	CASSHRGGETQYF
TRBV7-8	TRBJ1-5	NA	NA	TGTGCCAGCAGCTTAGGGGCCCGAACAGGTAATCAGCCCCAGCATTTT	CASSLGARTGNQPQHF
TRBV6-5	TRBJ2-6	NA	few	TGTGCCAGCAGGTACTCTGGGGCCAACGTCCTGACTTTC	CASRYSGANVLTF
TRBV19	TRBJ1-5	TRBD1	NA	TGTGCCAGTAGTATCGGGACAGGGAACCAGCCCCAGCATTTT	CASSIGTGNQPQHF
TRBV10-3	TRBJ2-5	NA	NA	TGTGCCACCGAAGAGACCCAGTACTTC	CATEETQYF
TRBV7-2	TRBJ2-7	TRBD2	NA	TGTGCCAGCAGCTTAATGTCATCCGAGCGGGGCTACGAGCAGTACTTC	CASSLMSSERGYEQYF
TRBV5-1	TRBJ2-7	TRBD2	NA	TGCGCCAGCAGCTTAGGGCTAGCGGAGTACGAGCAGTACTTC	CASSLGLAEYEQYF
TRBV27	TRBJ1-1	NA	NA	TGTGCCAGCAGTGCGTCACAGGGAGGGTACACTGAAGCTTTCTTT	CASSASQGGYTEAFF
TRBV10-3	TRBJ2-2	NA	few	TGTGCCATCAGTGAGCCTTCGGCCGGGGAGCTGTTTTTT	CAISEPSAGELFF
TRBV7-6	TRBJ2-2	TRBD2	NA	TGTGCCAGCAGCCCCGGCCTAGCGGTGAACACCGGGGAGCTGTTTTTT	CASSPGLAVNTGELFF
TRBV5-4	TRBJ2-7	TRBD1	NA	TGTGCCAGCAGCTTGGGAACAGGGGGTCCCTACGAGCAGTACTTC	CASSLGTGGPYEQYF
TRBV28	TRBJ1-1	TRBD1	NA	TGTGCCAGCAGTGGGGGACAGGTCGGAACTGAAGCTTTCTTT	CASSGGQVGTEAFF
TRBV7-6	TRBJ1-5	NA	NA	TGTGCCAGCAGCTCCCGGGGGGGTGGGAATCAGCCCCAGCATTTT	CASSSRGGGNQPQHF
TRBV9	TRBJ1-4	NA	NA	TGTGCCAGCAGCGAGGGAGGGGCGAATAATGAAAAACTGTTTTTT	CASSEGGANNEKLFF
TRBV5-1	TRBJ2-7	NA	NA	TGCGCCAGCAGCTTTGGACAGCAGTGGCCCTACGAGCAGTACTTC	CASSFGQQWPYEQYF
TRBV27	TRBJ1-1	TRBD1	NA	TGTGCTTCCAGGGGGGTTAACACTGAAGCTTTCTTT	CASRGVNTEAFF
TRBV10-3	TRBJ2-5	TRBD2	once	TGTGCCATCAGTGATGCGGGAGGAGAGACCCAGTACTTC	CAISDAGGETQYF
TRBV4-1	TRBJ1-1	NA	NA	TGCGCCAGCACCCAGGGGCAGTCCAGTCGGGGGACTGAAGCTTTCTTT	CASTQGQSSRGTEAFF
TRBV6-6	TRBJ2-1	TRBD2	NA	TGTGCCAGTAGTCTTCGGGCTAGCGGGAATGAGCAGTTCTTC	CASSLRASGNEQFF
TRBV27	TRBJ2-3	NA	NA	TGTGCCAGCAGCTTACAGCTAGCCGGAGATACGCAGTATTTT	CASSLQLAGDTQYF
TRBV15	TRBJ2-7	NA	once	TGTGCCACCAGCAGAGAGTCATCCTACGAGCAGTACTTC	CATSRESSYEQYF
TRBV28	TRBJ2-7	TRBD2	NA	TGTGCCAGCAGTCTTCCCCGACTAGCGGGGGCAAAGGGGTACGAGCAGTACTTC	CASSLPRLAGAKGYEQYF
TRBV18	TRBJ2-3	NA	NA	TGTGCCAGCTCACCGAGTAGGGGCCCACCAGATACGCAGTATTTT	CASSPSRGPPDTQYF
TRBV5-1	TRBJ2-1	TRBD1	NA	TGCGCCAGCAGCTGGGACAGGGGCGATGAGCAGTTCTTC	CASSWDRGDEQFF